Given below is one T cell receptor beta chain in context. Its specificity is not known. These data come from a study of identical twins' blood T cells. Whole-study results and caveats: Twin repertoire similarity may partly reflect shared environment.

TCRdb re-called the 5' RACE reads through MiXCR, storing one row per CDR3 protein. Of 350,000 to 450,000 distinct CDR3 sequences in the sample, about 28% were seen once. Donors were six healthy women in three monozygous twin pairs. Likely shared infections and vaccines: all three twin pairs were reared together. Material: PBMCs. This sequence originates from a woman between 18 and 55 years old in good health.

The CDR3, as DNA: TGCAGTGCTAGCGGGACAGGGGAACGCGATGAGCAGTTCTTC. Its protein is CSASGTGERDEQFF. The chain joins TRBV20-1 to TRBJ2-1; 10 positions agree with TRBD1. The trim removed 3 bases at V and 8 bases at J, leaving 7 bases unmatched. The CDR3 totals 14 residues. Per germline, CDR1 DFQATT and CDR2 SNEGSKA (reference sequence).